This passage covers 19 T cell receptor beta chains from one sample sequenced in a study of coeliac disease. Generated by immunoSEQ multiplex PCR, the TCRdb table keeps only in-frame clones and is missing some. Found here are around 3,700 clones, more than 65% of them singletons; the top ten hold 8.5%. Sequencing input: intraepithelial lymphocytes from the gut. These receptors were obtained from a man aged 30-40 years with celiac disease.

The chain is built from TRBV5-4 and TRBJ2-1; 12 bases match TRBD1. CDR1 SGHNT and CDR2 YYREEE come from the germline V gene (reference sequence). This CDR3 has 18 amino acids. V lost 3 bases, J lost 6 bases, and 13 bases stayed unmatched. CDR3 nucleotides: TGTGCCAGCAGCTCGATGTCCGGGACAGGGGGCCAACTCAATGAGCAGTTCTTC. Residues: CASSSMSGTGGQLNEQFF. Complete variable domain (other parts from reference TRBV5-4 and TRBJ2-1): ETGVTQSPTHLIKTRGQQVTLRCSSQSGHNTVSWYQQALGQGPQFIFQYYREEENGRGNFPPRFSGLQFPNYSSELNVNALELDDSALYLCASSSMSGTGGQLNEQFFGPGTRLTVL.

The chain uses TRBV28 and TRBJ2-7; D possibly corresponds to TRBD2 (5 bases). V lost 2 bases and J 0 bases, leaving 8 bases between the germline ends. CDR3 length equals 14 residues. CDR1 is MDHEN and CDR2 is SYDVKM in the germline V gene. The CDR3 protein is CASSLGRGSYEQYF. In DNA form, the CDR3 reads TGTGCCAGCAGTTTAGGCCGGGGCTCCTACGAGCAGTACTTC.

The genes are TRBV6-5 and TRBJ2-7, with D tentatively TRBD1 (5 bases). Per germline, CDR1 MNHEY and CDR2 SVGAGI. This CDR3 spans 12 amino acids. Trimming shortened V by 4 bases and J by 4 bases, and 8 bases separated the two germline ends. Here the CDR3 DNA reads TGTGCCAGCAGTTCAGGGTCATACGAGCAGTACTTC. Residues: CASSSGSYEQYF.

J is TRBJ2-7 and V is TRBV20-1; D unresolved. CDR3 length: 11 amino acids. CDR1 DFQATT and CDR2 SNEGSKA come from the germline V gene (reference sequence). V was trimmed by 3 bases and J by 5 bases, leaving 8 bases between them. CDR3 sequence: CSASIPHEQYF. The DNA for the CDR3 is TGCAGTGCTAGCATTCCCCACGAGCAGTACTTC.

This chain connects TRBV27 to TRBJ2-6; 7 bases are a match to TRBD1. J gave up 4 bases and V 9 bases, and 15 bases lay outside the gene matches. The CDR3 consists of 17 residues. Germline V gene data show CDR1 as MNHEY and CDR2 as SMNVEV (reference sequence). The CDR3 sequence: CARYESLTGYGANVLTF. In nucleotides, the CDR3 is TGTGCCAGGTACGAGAGCCTGACAGGGTACGGGGCCAACGTCCTGACTTTC. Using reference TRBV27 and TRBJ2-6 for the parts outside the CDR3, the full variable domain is EAQVTQNPRYLITVTGKKLTVTCSQNMNHEYMSWYRQDPGLGLRQIYYSMNVEVTDKGDVPEGYKVSRKEKRNFPLILESPSPNQTSLYFCARYESLTGYGANVLTFGAGSRLTVL.

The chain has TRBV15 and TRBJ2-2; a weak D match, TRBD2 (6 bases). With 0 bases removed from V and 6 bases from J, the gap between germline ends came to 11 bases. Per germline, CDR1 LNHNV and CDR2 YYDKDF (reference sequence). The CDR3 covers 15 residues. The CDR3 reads CATSRDRWEAGELFF. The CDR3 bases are TGTGCCACCAGCAGAGATCGGTGGGAGGCCGGGGAGCTGTTTTTT.

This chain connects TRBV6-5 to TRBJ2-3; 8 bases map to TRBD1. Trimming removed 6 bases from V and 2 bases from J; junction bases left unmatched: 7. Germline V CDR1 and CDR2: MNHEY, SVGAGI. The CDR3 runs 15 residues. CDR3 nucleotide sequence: TGTGCCAGCAGAACAGGGGGAGTGGTCACAGATACGCAGTATTTT. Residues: CASRTGGVVTDTQYF.

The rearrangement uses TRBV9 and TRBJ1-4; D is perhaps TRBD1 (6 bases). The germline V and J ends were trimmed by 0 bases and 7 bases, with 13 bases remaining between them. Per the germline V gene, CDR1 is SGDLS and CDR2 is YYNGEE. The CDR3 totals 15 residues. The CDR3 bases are TGTGCCAGCAGCGTAGCCCCAGGGGTCGGTGAAAAACTGTTTTTT. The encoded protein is CASSVAPGVGEKLFF.

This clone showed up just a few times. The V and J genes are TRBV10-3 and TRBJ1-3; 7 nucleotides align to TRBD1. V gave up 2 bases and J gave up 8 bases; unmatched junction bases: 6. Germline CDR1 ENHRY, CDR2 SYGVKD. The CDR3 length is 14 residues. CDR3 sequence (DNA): TGTGCCATCAGTGAGAAGGGGGCGAGGGACACCATATATTTT. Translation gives CAISEKGARDTIYF.

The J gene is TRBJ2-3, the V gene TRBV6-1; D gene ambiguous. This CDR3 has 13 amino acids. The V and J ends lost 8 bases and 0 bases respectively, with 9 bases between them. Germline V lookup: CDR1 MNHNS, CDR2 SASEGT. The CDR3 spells CASPAASTDTQYF. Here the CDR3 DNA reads TGTGCCAGCCCCGCGGCTAGCACAGATACGCAGTATTTT.

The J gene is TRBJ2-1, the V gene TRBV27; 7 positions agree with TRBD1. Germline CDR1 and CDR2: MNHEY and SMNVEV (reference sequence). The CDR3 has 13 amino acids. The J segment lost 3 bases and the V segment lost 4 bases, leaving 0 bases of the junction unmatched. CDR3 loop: CASSWDSYNEQFF. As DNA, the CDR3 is TGTGCCAGCAGTTGGGACAGCTACAATGAGCAGTTCTTC.

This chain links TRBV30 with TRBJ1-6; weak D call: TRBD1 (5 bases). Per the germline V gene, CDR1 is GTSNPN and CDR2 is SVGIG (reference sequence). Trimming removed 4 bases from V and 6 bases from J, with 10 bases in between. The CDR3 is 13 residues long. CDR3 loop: CAWTTGFNSPLHF. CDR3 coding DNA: TGTGCCTGGACAACAGGTTTTAATTCACCCCTCCACTTT.

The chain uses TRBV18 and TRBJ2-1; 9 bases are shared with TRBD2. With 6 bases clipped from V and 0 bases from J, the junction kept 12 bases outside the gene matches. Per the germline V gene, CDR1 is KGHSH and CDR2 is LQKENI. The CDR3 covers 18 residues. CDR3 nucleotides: TGTGCCAGCTCCCCTTCGTTTACTAGCGGGTACTCCTACAATGAGCAGTTCTTC. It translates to CASSPSFTSGYSYNEQFF.

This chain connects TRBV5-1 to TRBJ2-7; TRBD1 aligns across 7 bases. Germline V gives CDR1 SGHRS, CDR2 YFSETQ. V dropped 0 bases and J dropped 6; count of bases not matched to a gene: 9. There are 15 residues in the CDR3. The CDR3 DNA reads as TGCGCCAGCAGCTTGGGGTTGGGACAGTACTCCGAGCAGTACTTC. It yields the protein CASSLGLGQYSEQYF.

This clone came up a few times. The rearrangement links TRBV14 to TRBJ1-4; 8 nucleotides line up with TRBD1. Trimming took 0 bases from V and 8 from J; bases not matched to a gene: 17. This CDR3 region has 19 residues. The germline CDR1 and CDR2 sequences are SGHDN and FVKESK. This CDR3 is CASSQEMRTGFRGCEKLFF. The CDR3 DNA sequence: TGTGCCAGCAGCCAAGAAATGAGGACAGGGTTTAGGGGTTGCGAAAAACTGTTTTTT.

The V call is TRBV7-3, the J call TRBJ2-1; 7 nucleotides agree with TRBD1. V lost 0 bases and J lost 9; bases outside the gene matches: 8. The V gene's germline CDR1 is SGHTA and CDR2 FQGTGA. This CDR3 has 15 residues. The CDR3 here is CASSLTRGQAGEQFF. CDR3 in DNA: TGTGCCAGCAGCTTAACGAGAGGACAGGCAGGTGAGCAGTTCTTC.

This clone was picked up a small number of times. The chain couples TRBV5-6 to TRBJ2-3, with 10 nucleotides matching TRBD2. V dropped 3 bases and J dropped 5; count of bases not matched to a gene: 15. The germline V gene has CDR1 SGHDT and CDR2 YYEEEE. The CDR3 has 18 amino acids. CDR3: CASSSGPSGGLWEDTQYF. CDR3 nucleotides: TGTGCCAGCAGCTCCGGCCCTAGCGGGGGCCTGTGGGAAGATACGCAGTATTTT.

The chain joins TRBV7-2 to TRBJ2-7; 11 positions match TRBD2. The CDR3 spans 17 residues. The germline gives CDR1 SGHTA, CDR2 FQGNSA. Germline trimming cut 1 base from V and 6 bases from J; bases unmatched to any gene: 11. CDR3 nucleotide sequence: TGTGCCAGCAGCTTAGTCGTAGCGGGAGGGCCGTGGCGCGAGCAGTACTTC. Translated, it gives CASSLVVAGGPWREQYF.

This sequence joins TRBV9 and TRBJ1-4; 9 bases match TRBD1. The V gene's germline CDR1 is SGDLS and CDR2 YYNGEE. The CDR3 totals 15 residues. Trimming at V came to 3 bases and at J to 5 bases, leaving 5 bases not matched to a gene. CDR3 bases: TGTGCCAGCAGCGGGGGGACAGGGATGAATGAAAAACTGTTTTTT. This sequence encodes CASSGGTGMNEKLFF.